The rows below give T cell receptor beta chains drawn from one sample of a study of cytomegalovirus exposure and HLA in healthy donors. Sequencing was performed with immunoSEQ multiplex PCR; in TCRdb, only in-frame clones are kept and a portion is missing. The sample has approximately 130,000 clones, approximately 84% seen once. Source material: PBMCs. These receptors were taken from a woman between 40 and 55 years old in good health and CMV-seronegative. Both conserved end residues are part of each CDR3. D genes are given only for firm matches. Clone size appears in some rows only: once, few, many, or a class for an expanded clone.

d_gene	v_gene	j_gene	abundance	CDR3nt	CDR3aa
TRBD1	TRBV10-2	TRBJ1-2	.	TGCGCCAGCAGTCCGACAGGGGACCAGGGGGGCTACACCTTC	CASSPTGDQGGYTF
TRBD1	TRBV5-5	TRBJ2-7	.	TGTGCCAGCAGCTTGGATTTAGGACAGGGCCTTCTTTCCTACGAGCAGTACTTC	CASSLDLGQGLLSYEQYF
.	TRBV28	TRBJ2-4	.	TGTGCCAGCAGCTCACTAGGCGAGGAAATAAACATTCAGTACTTC	CASSSLGEEINIQYF
.	TRBV11-1	TRBJ1-1	.	TGTGCCAGCAGCCCGATATCGGTCACTGAAGCTTTCTTT	CASSPISVTEAFF
.	TRBV5-4	TRBJ2-5	.	TGTGCCAGCAGCCCGGAGGGAAACCAAGAGACCCAGTACTTC	CASSPEGNQETQYF
TRBD1	TRBV28	TRBJ1-5	few	TGTGCCAACCCCGAGCACCCTAACAGGGGAGGCCAGCCCCAGCATTTT	CANPEHPNRGGQPQHF
TRBD2	TRBV2	TRBJ2-2	.	TGTGCCAGCACCCTGCGTCAAGGAAGCGGGAGGAACACCGGGGAGCTGTTTTTT	CASTLRQGSGRNTGELFF
.	TRBV19	TRBJ1-1	.	TGTGCCACTTCCCAAGGGGTTATGAACACTGAAGCTTTCTTT	CATSQGVMNTEAFF
TRBD2	TRBV6-5	TRBJ2-7	.	TGTGCCAGCAGAACTAGCGGGAGTATTGAGCAGTACTTC	CASRTSGSIEQYF
.	TRBV15	TRBJ2-5	.	TGTGCCACCAGCCCGGACTACAGGAGGGAGACCCAGTACTTC	CATSPDYRRETQYF